This T cell receptor (beta chain) was sequenced in a study of breast tumors, draining lymph nodes, adjacent tissues. TCRdb analysed the multiplex PCR reads with MiXCR anew, one entry per CDR3 protein. This table holds some 170,000 distinct CDR3 sequences, about 30% found once. Breast cancer patients provided tissue from their axillary draining lymph nodes. Regarding the study as a whole: Tumors had less TCR diversity than lymph nodes, more than nontumor tissue. Most tumor T cells seemingly derive from lymph node, then expand in tumor. Data only fit, rather than demonstrated, lymph node origin of most tumor T cells. Compared with basal-like, luminal-like tumors shared significantly more repertoire with nontumor tissue.

Comment on this clonotype: The target antigen is unknown. The DNA is left out, because the CDR3 cannot be placed on it with certainty; the CDR3 is given as TCRdb lists it.

Ends included, the CDR3 has 20 residues. Germline V gene data show CDR1 as SGHAT and CDR2 as FQNNGV. The sequenced sample was axillary lymph node tissue. This clonotype was sampled from a female donor with breast cancer. Some clones in this sample may be carry-over from other donors' samples. The chain uses TRBV11-2 and TRBJ1-4. The CDR3: CASSSLTDSNYGYTFVRLFF.